This record looks at one TCR beta chain sequence and its context. Its antigen is currently unknown. 60 Vbeta and 13 Jbeta primers were used in PCR. How the authors handled the data: In a later analysis, the count reached some 88 million unique TCR beta chains, with around 11 million shared. Using immunoSEQ multiplex PCR, the repertoire was profiled, and TCRdb retains in-frame clones only, with some absent. That table is the source of V, J and clone size, and D and trimming were worked out from the DNA. This sample carries fewer than 180,000 clones, 55% to 80% of them seen once, and the ten largest clones take roughly 7%. The record originates from a study of cytomegalovirus exposure and HLA in healthy donors. Study-level information: Of roughly 400 genotyped donors, roughly 80% clustered with self-reported Caucasian donors. Regarding the study as a whole: Most TCR sequences were seen very rarely across donors, but some public TCRs occurred in many. According to the study, roughly 160 TCR beta chains were cytomegalovirus-associated.

Germline CDR1 is MDHEN and CDR2 is SYDVKM. V was shortened by 3 bases and J by 5 bases, with 14 bases between the two germline ends. The CDR3 is 14 amino acids. Source material: PBMCs. The chain has TRBV28 and TRBJ2-7; D is uncertain. The receptor's source is a woman aged 55-75 years in good health and CMV-seropositive. This CDR3 reads CASSLSSSQDEQYF. The DNA for the CDR3 is TGTGCCAGCAGTTTGTCATCGAGTCAGGACGAGCAGTACTTC.